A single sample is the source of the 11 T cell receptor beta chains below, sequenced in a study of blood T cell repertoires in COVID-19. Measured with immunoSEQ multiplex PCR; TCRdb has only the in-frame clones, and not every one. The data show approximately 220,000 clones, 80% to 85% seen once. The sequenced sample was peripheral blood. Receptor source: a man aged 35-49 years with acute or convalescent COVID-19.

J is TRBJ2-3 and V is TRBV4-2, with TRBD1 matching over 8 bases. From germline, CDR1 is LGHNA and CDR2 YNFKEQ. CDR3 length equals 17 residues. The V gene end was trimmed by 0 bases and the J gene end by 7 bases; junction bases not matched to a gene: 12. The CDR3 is CASSQDPPGQDGYTQYF. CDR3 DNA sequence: TGTGCCAGCAGCCAAGATCCCCCGGGACAGGACGGATATACGCAGTATTTT.

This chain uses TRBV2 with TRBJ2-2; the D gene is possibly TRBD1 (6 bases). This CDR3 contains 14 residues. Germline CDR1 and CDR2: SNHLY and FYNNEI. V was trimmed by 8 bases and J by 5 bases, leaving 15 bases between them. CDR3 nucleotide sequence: TGTGCCAGCGGGGGCGTCGCTGGAACCGGGGAGCTGTTTTTT. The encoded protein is CASGGVAGTGELFF.

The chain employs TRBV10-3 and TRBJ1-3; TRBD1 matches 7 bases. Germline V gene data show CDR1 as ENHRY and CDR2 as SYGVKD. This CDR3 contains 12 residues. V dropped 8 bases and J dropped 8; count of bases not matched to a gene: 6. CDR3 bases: TGTGCCATCTGGACAGGTGTGGACACCATATATTTT. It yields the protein CAIWTGVDTIYF.

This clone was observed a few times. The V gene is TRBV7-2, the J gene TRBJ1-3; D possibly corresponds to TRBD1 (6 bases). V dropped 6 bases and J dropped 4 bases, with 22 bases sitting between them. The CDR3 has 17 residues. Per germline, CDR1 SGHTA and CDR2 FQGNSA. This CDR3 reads CASSRTLDSIRGNTIYF. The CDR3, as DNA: TGTGCCAGCAGTCGAACTTTGGACAGTATAAGGGGAAACACCATATATTTT.

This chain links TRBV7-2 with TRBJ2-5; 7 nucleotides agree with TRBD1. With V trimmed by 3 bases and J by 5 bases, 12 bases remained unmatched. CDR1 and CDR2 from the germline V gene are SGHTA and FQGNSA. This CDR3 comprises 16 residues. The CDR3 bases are TGTGCCAGCAGCTTCTCCGACAGGGCCTTTCGGGAGACCCAGTACTTC. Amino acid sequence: CASSFSDRAFRETQYF.

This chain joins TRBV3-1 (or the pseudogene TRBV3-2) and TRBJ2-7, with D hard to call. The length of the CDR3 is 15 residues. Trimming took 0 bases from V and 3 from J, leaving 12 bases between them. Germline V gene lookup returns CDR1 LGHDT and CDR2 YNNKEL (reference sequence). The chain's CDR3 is CASSQENHRFYEQYF. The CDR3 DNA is TGTGCCAGCAGCCAAGAAAATCACAGATTCTACGAGCAGTACTTC.

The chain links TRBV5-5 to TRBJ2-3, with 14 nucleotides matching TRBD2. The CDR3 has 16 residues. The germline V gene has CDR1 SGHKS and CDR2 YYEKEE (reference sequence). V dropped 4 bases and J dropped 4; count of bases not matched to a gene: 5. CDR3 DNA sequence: TGTGCCAGCAGCCCGGGACTAGCGGGAGCAGCAGATACGCAGTATTTT. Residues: CASSPGLAGAADTQYF.

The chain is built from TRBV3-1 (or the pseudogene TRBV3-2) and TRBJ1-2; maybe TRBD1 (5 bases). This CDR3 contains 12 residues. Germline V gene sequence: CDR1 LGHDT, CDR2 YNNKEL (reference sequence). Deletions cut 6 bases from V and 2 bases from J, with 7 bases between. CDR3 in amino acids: CASSSGNYGYTF. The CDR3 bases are TGTGCCAGCAGTTCAGGGAACTATGGCTACACCTTC.

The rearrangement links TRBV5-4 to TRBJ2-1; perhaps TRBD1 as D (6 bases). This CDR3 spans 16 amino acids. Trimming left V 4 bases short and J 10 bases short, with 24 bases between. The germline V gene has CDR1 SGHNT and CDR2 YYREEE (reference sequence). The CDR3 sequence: CASSAQGSGSPGEQFF. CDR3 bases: TGTGCCAGCAGCGCGCAGGGGTCCGGGTCCCCAGGGGAGCAGTTCTTC.

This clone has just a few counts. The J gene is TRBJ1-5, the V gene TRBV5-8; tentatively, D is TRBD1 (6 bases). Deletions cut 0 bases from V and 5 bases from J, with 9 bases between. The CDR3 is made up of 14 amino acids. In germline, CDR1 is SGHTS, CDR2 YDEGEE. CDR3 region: CASSLGGRDQPQHF. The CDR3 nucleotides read TGTGCCAGCAGCTTGGGGGGGCGCGATCAGCCCCAGCATTTT.

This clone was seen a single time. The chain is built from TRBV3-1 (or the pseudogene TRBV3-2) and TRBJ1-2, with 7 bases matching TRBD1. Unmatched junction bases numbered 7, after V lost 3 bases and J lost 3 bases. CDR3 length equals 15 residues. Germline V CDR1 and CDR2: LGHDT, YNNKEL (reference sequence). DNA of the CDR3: TGTGCCAGCAGCCATGACAGGGTCGGGGACTATGGCTACACCTTC. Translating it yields CASSHDRVGDYGYTF.